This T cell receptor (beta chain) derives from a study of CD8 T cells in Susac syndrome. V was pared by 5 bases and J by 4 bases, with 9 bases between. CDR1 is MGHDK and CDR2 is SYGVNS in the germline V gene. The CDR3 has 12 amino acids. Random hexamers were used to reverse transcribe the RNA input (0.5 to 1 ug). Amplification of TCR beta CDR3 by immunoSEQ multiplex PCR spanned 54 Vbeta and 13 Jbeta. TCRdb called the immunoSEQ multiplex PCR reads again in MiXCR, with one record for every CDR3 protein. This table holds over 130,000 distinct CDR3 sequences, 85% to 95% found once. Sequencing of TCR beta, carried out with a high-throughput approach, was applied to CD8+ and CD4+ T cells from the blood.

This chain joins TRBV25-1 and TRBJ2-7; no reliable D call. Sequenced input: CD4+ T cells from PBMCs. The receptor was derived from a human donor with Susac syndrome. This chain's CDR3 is CASSSKWYEQYF. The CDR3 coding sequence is TGTGCCAGCAGTTCTAAATGGTACGAGCAGTACTTC.